A selection of T cell receptor beta chains follows, all from one sample in a study of cytotoxic CD8 clonotypes in ibrutinib-treated CLL. The data were produced by immunoSEQ multiplex PCR, yet TCRdb's version contains in-frame clones alone and is incomplete. The data show approximately 92,000 clones, 70% to 80% seen once. Here the sequenced sample was PBMCs, taken after 24 months of ibrutinib treatment. These receptors came from a human donor with chronic lymphocytic leukemia. The CDR3 runs from the conserved cysteine through the conserved F or W. Each record gives: V gene, clone size, J gene, CDR3 length, D gene, CDR3 protein, CDR3 DNA. D genes are given only for firm matches. Not every row has a clone size; where given, it reads once, few, many or a size class.

>TRBV6-1|NA|TRBJ1-4|15|NA
CASSGLRATNEKLFF
TGTGCCAGCAGTGGACTTCGTGCAACTAATGAAAAACTGTTTTTT
>TRBV5-1|few|TRBJ1-1|16|NA
CASSLAINAFGTEAFF
TGCGCCAGCAGCTTGGCCATTAACGCATTCGGCACTGAAGCTTTCTTT
>TRBV2|NA|TRBJ1-4|13|NA
CASRRGRDEKLFF
TGTGCCAGCAGGCGAGGAAGGGATGAAAAACTGTTTTTT
>TRBV27|NA|TRBJ2-3|16|TRBD1
CASSGTGTGGRDTQYF
TGTGCCAGCAGCGGTACTGGAACAGGGGGCCGAGATACGCAGTATTTT
>TRBV7-3|NA|TRBJ1-2|15|NA
CASSLGVSNDYGYTF
TGTGCCAGCAGCTTAGGGGTCAGTAACGACTATGGCTACACCTTC
>TRBV2|NA|TRBJ1-2|12|NA
CASREQDYGYTF
TGTGCCAGCAGAGAACAGGACTATGGCTACACCTTC
>TRBV19|NA|TRBJ2-7|16|TRBD2
CASSRGASGRLVEQYF
TGTGCCAGTAGCCGGGGGGCTAGCGGGAGACTCGTCGAGCAGTACTTC
>TRBV11-3|NA|TRBJ2-7|15|NA
CASSSGAASSYEQYF
TGTGCCAGCAGCTCCGGGGCAGCCTCCTCCTACGAGCAGTACTTC
>TRBV9|once|TRBJ2-7|13|NA
CASRASSSYEQYF
TGTGCCAGCAGAGCGAGTAGCTCCTACGAGCAGTACTTC
>TRBV18|many|TRBJ1-1|15|TRBD1
CASSPSTGGETEAFF
TGTGCCAGCTCACCGTCGACAGGGGGTGAAACTGAAGCTTTCTTT
>TRBV7-6|NA|TRBJ2-7|14|NA
CASSFRDTHYEQYF
TGTGCCAGCAGCTTTCGGGACACCCACTACGAGCAGTACTTC
>TRBV4-1|few|TRBJ1-1|13|NA
CASSQGGASGAFF
TGCGCCAGCAGCCAGGGGGGCGCATCGGGAGCTTTCTTT
>TRBV5-1|NA|TRBJ2-4|15|NA
CASSLTGPDKNIQYF
TGCGCCAGCAGCTTGACAGGGCCCGACAAAAACATTCAGTACTTC
>TRBV5-6|NA|TRBJ2-7|14|NA
CASIHRGVLNEQYF
TGTGCCAGCATCCACCGCGGGGTCCTTAACGAGCAGTACTTC
>TRBV14|NA|TRBJ1-6|15|NA
CASSQRLGTGSPLHF
TGTGCCAGCAGCCAACGTCTCGGGACGGGTTCACCCCTCCACTTT
>TRBV15|NA|TRBJ2-7|13|NA
CATSRDRNYEQYF
TGTGCCACCAGCAGAGATCGGAACTACGAGCAGTACTTC
>TRBV10-3|NA|TRBJ2-5|14|TRBD1
CAISDPDRAETQYF
TGTGCCATCAGCGATCCCGACAGGGCCGAGACCCAGTACTTC
>TRBV2|NA|TRBJ1-1|15|NA
CASSETGRWNTEAFF
TGTGCCAGCAGTGAAACCGGACGCTGGAACACTGAAGCTTTCTTT
>TRBV28|NA|TRBJ1-1|11|NA
CASSFAGRAFF
TGTGCCAGCAGTTTCGCGGGGCGAGCTTTCTTT
>TRBV2|NA|TRBJ1-1|18|NA
CASRANSGGAVMNTEAFF
TGTGCCAGCAGAGCAAACTCCGGAGGGGCAGTGATGAACACTGAAGCTTTCTTT
>TRBV7-6|once|TRBJ2-1|12|NA
CASSPSTREQFF
TGTGCCAGCAGCCCCTCCACACGTGAGCAGTTCTTC
>TRBV7-2|NA|TRBJ2-4|17|NA
CASSFQSPGRLMGIQYF
TGTGCCAGCAGCTTCCAATCCCCCGGAAGGCTGATGGGCATTCAGTACTTC
>TRBV10-3|NA|TRBJ2-5|14|NA
CAITRVWGQETQYF
TGTGCCATCACCCGGGTATGGGGGCAAGAGACCCAGTACTTC
>TRBV5-1|NA|TRBJ1-2|12|NA
CASSVRGVGPAF
TGCGCCAGCAGTGTCCGCGGGGTAGGACCCGCGTTC
>TRBV7-9|NA|TRBJ1-5|15|TRBD1
CASSQTGGINQPQHF
TGTGCCAGCAGCCAGACAGGGGGGATTAATCAGCCCCAGCATTTT
>TRBV29-1|few|TRBJ1-5|14|TRBD1
CSVAAGGLNQPQHF
TGCAGCGTTGCGGCAGGGGGTCTCAATCAGCCCCAGCATTTT
>TRBV19|NA|TRBJ2-5|14|TRBD1
CASSSTGGRETQYF
TGTGCCAGTAGTAGCACAGGGGGCAGGGAGACCCAGTACTTC
>TRBV5-6|NA|TRBJ1-5|14|NA
CASSLRRGEQPQHF
TGTGCCAGCAGCTTGAGGAGAGGGGAACAGCCCCAGCATTTT
>TRBV7-8|NA|TRBJ1-4|20|TRBD1
CASSKTRQGYLTRDNEKLFF
TGTGCCAGCAGCAAAACTCGACAGGGGTATTTAACACGGGATAATGAAAAACTGTTTTTT
>TRBV5-1|once|TRBJ1-1|14|TRBD1
CASSLAGTGKEAFF
TGCGCCAGCAGCTTAGCCGGGACAGGGAAGGAAGCTTTCTTT
>TRBV6-1|NA|TRBJ1-3|17|NA
CASSAIVRGSSGNTIYF
TGTGCCAGCAGTGCGATCGTAAGGGGTAGCTCTGGAAACACCATATATTTT
>TRBV6-5|few|TRBJ1-6|16|NA
CASSYSTRAGASPLHF
TGTGCCAGCAGTTACTCAACTAGGGCAGGGGCCTCACCCCTCCACTTT
>TRBV5-4|NA|TRBJ2-5|14|TRBD1
CASSPGQVQETQYF
TGTGCCAGCAGCCCCGGACAGGTCCAGGAGACCCAGTACTTC
>TRBV7-9|NA|TRBJ2-1|13|NA
CASSLAFRGTDFF
TGTGCCAGCAGCTTAGCCTTTCGCGGGACCGATTTCTTC
>TRBV27|NA|TRBJ1-1|14|NA
CASSLLGTNTEAFF
TGTGCCAGCAGTTTATTGGGTACGAACACTGAAGCTTTCTTT
>TRBV7-9|NA|TRBJ2-7|15|TRBD1
CASSGGQGVTYEQYF
TGTGCCAGCAGCGGGGGACAGGGAGTAACCTACGAGCAGTACTTC